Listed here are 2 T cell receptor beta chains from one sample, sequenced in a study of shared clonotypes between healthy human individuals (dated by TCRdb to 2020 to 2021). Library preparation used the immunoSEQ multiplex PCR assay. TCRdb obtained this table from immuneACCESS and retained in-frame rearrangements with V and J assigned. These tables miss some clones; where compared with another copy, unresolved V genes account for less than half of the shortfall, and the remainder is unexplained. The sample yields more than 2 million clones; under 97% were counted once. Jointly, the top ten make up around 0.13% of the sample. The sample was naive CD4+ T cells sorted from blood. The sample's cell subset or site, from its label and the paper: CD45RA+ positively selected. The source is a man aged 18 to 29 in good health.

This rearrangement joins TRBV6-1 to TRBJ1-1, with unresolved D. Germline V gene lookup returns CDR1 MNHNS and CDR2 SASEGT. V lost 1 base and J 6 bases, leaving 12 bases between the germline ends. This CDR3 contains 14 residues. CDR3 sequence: CASSEEVRRAEAFF. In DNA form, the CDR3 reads TGTGCCAGCAGTGAAGAAGTCCGAAGGGCTGAAGCTTTCTTT.

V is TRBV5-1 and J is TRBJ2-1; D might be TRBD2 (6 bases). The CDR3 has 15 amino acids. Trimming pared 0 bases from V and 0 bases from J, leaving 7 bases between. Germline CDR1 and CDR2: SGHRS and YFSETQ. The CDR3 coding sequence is TGCGCCAGCAGCTTGGGCGGGATCTCCTACAATGAGCAGTTCTTC. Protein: CASSLGGISYNEQFF. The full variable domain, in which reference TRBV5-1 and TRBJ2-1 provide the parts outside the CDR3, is KAGVTQTPRYLIKTRGQQVTLSCSPISGHRSVSWYQQTPGQGLQFLFEYFSETQRNKGNFPGRFSGRQFSNSRSEMNVSTLELGDSALYLCASSLGGISYNEQFFGPGTRLTVL.